This TCR beta chain was observed in a study of lymphopenia after photon versus proton radiotherapy. Study-level findings and limits: Post-nadir TCR diversity decline inversely tracked overall survival among those who died. After the lymphocyte nadir, photon-treated repertoires showed oligoclonal expansion, especially of CD8+ Temra cells. Only patients who died were analyzed for survival; proton advantage is unproven.

TCRdb's copy holds only in-frame clones and misses some; the assay was immunoSEQ multiplex PCR. The repertoire holds about 30,000 clones, with about nine tenths as singletons. Of note for this clone: As yet, its antigen is unknown.

The sequence came from a woman between 45 and 60 years old with pancreatic cancer. The sample consisted of peripheral blood, taken from a patient treated with photon-based radiotherapy.

The CDR3 DNA reads TGTGCCAGCAGCCCCGGGACAGGGGGGAGCACTGAAGCTTTCTTT. As protein: CASSPGTGGSTEAFF. The genes are TRBV7-6 and TRBJ1-1; 11 positions agree with TRBD1. CDR3 size: 15 residues. Germline-derived CDR1 and CDR2 are SGHVS and FNYEAQ. V dropped 5 bases and J dropped 4; count of bases not matched to a gene: 6.